This TCR beta chain was identified in a study of blood T cell repertoires in COVID-19. Study information: Samples representing acute and convalescent COVID-19 were sourced from the United States, Italy and Spain.

Unmatched junction bases numbered 5, after V lost 6 bases and J lost 5 bases. The germline V gene has CDR1 SNHLY and CDR2 FYNNEI. This CDR3 contains 13 residues. In the original analysis: Scientists estimated how many nucleated cells there were by amplifying reference gene primers. Measured with immunoSEQ multiplex PCR; TCRdb has only the in-frame clones, and not every one. The V and J calls and clone size were taken over from that table, and D and trimming were inferred from the DNA. The sample carries roughly 43,000 clones, around 90% recorded once. The TCR was taken from a human donor in a cohort sampled during active COVID-19. Sequencing was carried out using peripheral blood. J is TRBJ2-5 and V is TRBV2, with 8 bases identical to TRBD1. CDR3 nucleotides: TGTGCCAGCAGACGGACAGGGCGGGAGACCCAGTACTTC. It specifies CASRRTGRETQYF.